The sequence of this T cell receptor (beta chain) was determined in a study of shared clonotypes between healthy human individuals. Sequenced by immunoSEQ multiplex PCR; TCRdb stores in-frame clones only, minus some. The sample lists about 2 million clones; approximately 94% were seen once. Terminally differentiated effector memory CD45RA+ cells were left out of the naive CD8 fraction, which was CD45RO-negative and positively selected for CCR7. The sequencing sample was made of naive CD8+ T cells sorted from blood. This receptor was obtained from a man between 18 and 29 years old in good health.

CDR3 sequence: CASSSYRGNTDTQYF. CDR3 nucleotides: TGTGCCAGCAGCTCTTACAGGGGAAACACAGATACGCAGTATTTT. The chain carries TRBV7-9 and TRBJ2-3; the match to TRBD1 covers 7 bases. The CDR3 has 15 amino acids. Germline lookup yields CDR1 SEHNR and CDR2 FQNEAQ (reference sequence). The trim removed 4 bases at V and 2 bases at J, leaving 6 bases unmatched.